Following are 17 T cell receptor beta chains from one sample sequenced in a study of tumor-infiltrating lymphocytes in oesophageal squamous cell carcinoma. TCRdb analysed the PCR reads with MiXCR anew, one entry per CDR3 protein. The sample has about 23,000 distinct CDR3 sequences; more than 35% are singletons. Sequenced input: esophageal tumor tissue. The receptors stem from a male donor with esophageal squamous cell carcinoma.

A single count supports this clonotype. The J gene is TRBJ2-6, the V gene TRBV28; 8 positions match TRBD1. The J call is doubtful: the DNA matches TRBJ2-7 better. The length of the CDR3 is 14 residues. Germline V CDR1 and CDR2: MDHEN, SYDVKM. The CDR3 sequence: CASHVSGQGNEQYF. As DNA, the CDR3 is TGTGCCAGCCACGTATCAGGACAGGGCAACGAGCAGTACTTC.

In this sample, this clonotype turned up many times. V and J are TRBV19 and TRBJ2-5, with D possibly being TRBD1 (6 bases). V lost 5 bases to trimming and J lost 5 bases, with 15 bases between them. The CDR3 is 14 residues long. Germline assignment: CDR1 LNHDA and CDR2 SQIVND (reference sequence). CDR3 residues: CASSRDTGRETQYF. Written as DNA, the CDR3 is TGTGCCAGTAGTCGGGACACGGGTCGGGAGACCCAGTACTTC.

This clonotype was detected only a few times. With a much larger clone just one base away, this may be a read error. The chain employs TRBV5-4 and TRBJ2-7; the D gene is possibly TRBD1 (8 bases). Near its end, the DNA agrees better with TRBJ2-1, so the J call may be wrong. Germline values: CDR1 SGHNT, CDR2 YYREEE (reference sequence). The CDR3 extends over 15 amino acids. CDR3 coding DNA: TGTGCCAGCAGCCAGGGGGCGGGGGAGATCTACGAGCAGTTCTTC. Protein sequence: CASSQGAGEIYEQFF.

This sequence joins TRBV19 and TRBJ2-2; 7 nucleotides line up with TRBD1. This CDR3 contains 15 residues. In germline, CDR1 is LNHDA, CDR2 SQIVND (reference sequence). V trimming: 7 bases; J trimming: 0 bases; junction bases outside the gene matches: 5. The DNA for the CDR3 is TGTGCCAGTACAACCGGGACAGCGAACACCGGGGAGCTGTTTTTT. The encoded protein is CASTTGTANTGELFF.

This clonotype was recorded a few times. One end of the junction does not line up with germline, which may come from a read error. This sequence joins TRBV7-6 and TRBJ2-1; possibly TRBD2 for D (6 bases). The CDR3 runs to 19 residues. Germline lookup yields CDR1 SGHVS and CDR2 FNYEAQ. CDR3 region: CASSLALGGLGLSYNEQFF. The CDR3, as DNA: TGTGCTAGCAGCTTAGCGCTCGGGGGTTTGGGCCTCTCCTACAATGAGCAGTTCTTC.

This clonotype was detected ten times or more. The chain recombines TRBV5-4 with TRBJ2-7, with TRBD2 as a possible D gene (5 bases). Germline V gene sequence: CDR1 SGHNT, CDR2 YYREEE (reference sequence). The CDR3 is 16 amino acids. Trimming pared 3 bases from V and 7 bases from J, leaving 23 bases between. CDR3 sequence: CASSSLGGNRPGEQYF. The CDR3 DNA is TGTGCCAGCAGCTCTTTAGGCGGTAACCGCCCGGGGGAGCAGTACTTC.

The chain combines TRBV7-3 with TRBJ2-5, with TRBD2 as a possible D gene (7 bases). The CDR3 loop spans 13 amino acids. Germline V gene sequence: CDR1 SGHTA, CDR2 FQGTGA. The ends were cut back, 5 bases at V and 5 bases at J, with 12 bases in the middle. This chain's CDR3 is CASSPGGPETQYF. CDR3 nucleotides: TGTGCCAGCAGCCCGGGGGGCCCGGAGACCCAGTACTTC. Looking up the rest from reference TRBV7-3 and TRBJ2-5 gives the full variable domain: GAGVSQTPSNKVTEKGKYVELRCDPISGHTALYWYRQSLGQGPEFLIYFQGTGAADDSGLPNDRFFAVRPEGSVSTLKIQRTERGDSAVYLCASSPGGPETQYFGPGTRLLVL.

Sample share makes this clonotype medium-sized. This chain joins TRBV10-1 and TRBJ2-1; possibly TRBD2 for D (5 bases). This CDR3 is 15 amino acids long. CDR1 is WNHNN, CDR2 SYGVQD, per germline (reference sequence). V lost 4 bases and J lost 6, with 16 bases in between. The CDR3 loop is CASSGRAESVNEQFF. The CDR3 coding sequence is TGCGCCAGCAGTGGGCGGGCGGAATCGGTCAATGAGCAGTTCTTC.

The genes are TRBV7-9 and TRBJ2-7; D is undetermined. Germline loops: CDR1 SEHNR, CDR2 FQNEAQ (reference sequence). Between the trimmed V and J ends, which lost 5 bases and 1 base, there was a span of 6 bases. CDR3 length: 12 amino acids. DNA for the CDR3: TGTGCCAGCAGCCCCACTTCCTACGAGCAGTACTTC. It translates to CASSPTSYEQYF.

In regard to this clonotype: This may be a read error, as it is one base from a much larger clone. The V and J genes are TRBV28 and TRBJ2-1, with D unresolved. The length of the CDR3 is 11 residues. Germline V gene data show CDR1 as MDHEN and CDR2 as SYDVKM. The ends were cut back, 1 base at V and 10 bases at J, with 5 bases in the middle. CDR3 residues: CASSLLFEQFF. CDR3 sequence (DNA): TGTGCCAGCAGTTTATTGTTCGAGCAGTTCTTC.

The table lists this clonotype with many counts. The chain has TRBV5-6 and TRBJ2-5; 10 nucleotides line up with TRBD1. This CDR3 spans 17 amino acids. Germline V lookup: CDR1 SGHDT, CDR2 YYEEEE. J was trimmed by 5 bases and V by 2 bases; bases with no gene match: 12. The CDR3 DNA reads TGTGCCAGCAGCTTAGTCGCGGGACAGGGGAGTACGGAGACCCAGTACTTC. Protein product: CASSLVAGQGSTETQYF.

This clonotype was observed a handful of times. The chain recombines TRBV5-1 with TRBJ2-5, with 11 bases matching TRBD2. V lost 1 base and J lost 5; bases outside the gene matches: 4. Germline CDR1 reads SGHRS; CDR2 reads YFSETQ. The CDR3 has 15 amino acids. CDR3 in amino acids: CASSLTSGSLETQYF. Written as DNA, the CDR3 is TGCGCCAGCAGCTTGACTAGCGGGAGTTTGGAGACCCAGTACTTC.

Regarding this clonotype: This is likely a read error, given that the CDR3 carries no conserved phenylalanine or tryptophan at its end. It is unclear where the CDR3 begins or ends on the DNA, so no DNA is shown, and the CDR3 is as TCRdb lists it. This chain joins TRBV7-3 and TRBJ2-5; the table's TRBD2 call for D was not verified on the DNA. The CDR3 is 16 amino acids long, termini counted. The germline gives CDR1 SGHTA, CDR2 FQGTGA. The CDR3 reads CASSGQGPYDEQFFGA.

This clonotype was detected ten times or more. This chain joins TRBV5-1 and TRBJ2-2, with D maybe TRBD2 (6 bases). Trimming stripped 4 bases from V and 5 bases from J, with 18 bases between. The CDR3 length is 16 residues. Looked up from germline, CDR1 is SGHRS and CDR2 is YFSETQ. CDR3 loop: CASSGSFRGFTGELFF. The CDR3 nucleotides read TGCGCCAGCAGCGGATCTTTCCGGGGGTTTACCGGGGAGCTGTTTTTT. Filled out from reference TRBV5-1 and TRBJ2-2, the complete variable domain reads KAGVTQTPRYLIKTRGQQVTLSCSPISGHRSVSWYQQTPGQGLQFLFEYFSETQRNKGNFPGRFSGRQFSNSRSEMNVSTLELGDSALYLCASSGSFRGFTGELFFGEGSRLTVL.

This clonotype was seen more than once but under ten times. V and J are TRBV5-6 and TRBJ2-1; 16 positions agree with TRBD2. Trimming cost V 0 bases and J 12 bases; bases outside gene matches: 21. The CDR3 has 21 residues. CDR1 SGHDT and CDR2 YYEEEE come from the germline V gene. For the CDR3, the DNA is TGTGCCAGCAGCTTGGAAATTGACAGGCCCCCGGGACTAGCGGGAGGGGAGGGGCAGTTCTTC. This sequence encodes CASSLEIDRPPGLAGGEGQFF.

This chain joins TRBV5-1 and TRBJ2-7; D is undetermined. CDR3 size: 13 residues. Germline V lookup: CDR1 SGHRS, CDR2 YFSETQ. V was shortened by 2 bases and J by 3 bases, with 9 bases between the two germline ends. The CDR3 region is CASSFVGSYEQYF. In nucleotides, the CDR3 is TGCGCCAGCAGCTTCGTGGGAAGCTACGAGCAGTACTTC.

This clonotype was seen a single time. The germline gene is not matched at one end of the junction; a read error may be the cause. The chain has TRBV7-4 and TRBJ2-3; D not resolved. The germline CDR1 and CDR2 sequences are SGHVT and SQSDAQ. The CDR3 consists of 13 residues. This CDR3 reads CASLQDPNTEAFF. For the CDR3, the DNA is TGTGCCAGCTTGCAGGACCCGAACACTGAAGCTTTCTTC.